The T cell receptor beta chain under discussion was sequenced for a study of Tregs in tolerant kidney transplant recipients. Notes on this clone: The target antigen is unknown.

J was trimmed by 4 bases and V by 4 bases; bases with no gene match: 9. Germline lookup yields CDR1 SGHAT and CDR2 FQNNGV. The CDR3 is 16 residues long. Unstimulated regulatory T cells (CD4+CD25+CD127-), CD4+CD25- non-regulatory cells, CD4 and CD8 cells were FACS-sorted from thawed PBMCs. Using immunoSEQ multiplex PCR, the repertoire was profiled, and TCRdb retains in-frame clones only, with some absent. The top ten hold 4.7% of the sample, which has about 88,000 clones, approximately 94% seen once. Study results and caveats: Expanding Tregs on activated donor B cells appeared to best identify donor-specific TCRbeta clones. The small number of patients limits these findings pending further validation. This study did not directly address biological reproducibility.

Sequenced material: CD8+ T cells from blood. This clonotype was sampled from a human donor in good health. The chain employs TRBV11-2 and TRBJ2-7; 11 bases fit TRBD2. CDR3 in amino acids: CASSSHQTSGIYEQYF. DNA for the CDR3: TGTGCCAGCAGCTCCCACCAGACTAGCGGGATTTACGAGCAGTACTTC.